This T cell receptor beta chain is drawn from a study of cytomegalovirus exposure and HLA in healthy donors. For the study at large: The early release's HLA-typed donors yielded approximately 85 million unique TCRs. Points from the study as a whole: Rates of TCR association differed by HLA locus in a later analysis, with DRB1 highest and HLA-C lowest. Rarity characterized most TCR sequences, yet some public TCRs appeared in many donors.

This clone was detected only once. Its antigen is currently unknown. This PCR relied on a set of 60 Vbeta primers and 13 Jbeta primers. Original processing notes: As a later analysis found, there were about 80 million unique TCR beta chains, of which roughly 11 million were shared. The repertoire was sequenced with immunoSEQ multiplex PCR; TCRdb's copy has only in-frame clones and lacks some. The V and J calls and clone size were taken over from that table, and D and trimming were inferred from the DNA. The sample lists some 96,000 clones, approximately 77% seen once, with around 7.2% in the top ten. CDR3 length equals 16 residues. The germline gives CDR1 SGHDT, CDR2 YYEEEE. V shed 4 bases, J shed 0 bases, and the junction held 9 bases outside the gene matches.

The clonotype was recovered from a female donor in good health and CMV-seronegative. The rearrangement links TRBV5-6 to TRBJ1-2, with 7 bases lining up with TRBD1. Sequencing used PBMCs. CDR3 protein: CASSTLRGTANYGYTF. The CDR3, as DNA: TGTGCCAGCAGCACCCTAAGGGGGACAGCTAACTATGGCTACACCTTC.